Below are 3 T cell receptor beta chains sequenced from a single sample in a study of regulatory T cells in long-lasting Graves disease. Time point noted: persistent/refractory GD, antithyroid drugs over 5 years with positive TRAb. Generation of the TCR library employed RNA extracted from PBMCs. iRepertoire HTBI primers and Arm-PCR of CDR3 regions built TCR beta libraries. TCRdb redid the calling of the multiplex PCR reads with MiXCR, one entry per CDR3 protein. The sample records fewer than 450,000 distinct CDR3 sequences, around 21% being singletons. Source: peripheral blood mononuclear cells (PBMCs), taken when the disease was refractory, from a patient treated with antithyroid drugs. The origin of the receptors is a female donor with Graves disease.

This clonotype showed up many times. The chain carries TRBV7-2 and TRBJ1-4; D gene uncertain. Germline V CDR1 and CDR2: SGHTA, FQGNSA. With 5 bases removed from V and 6 bases from J, the gap between germline ends came to 7 bases. The CDR3 contains 12 residues. The CDR3 sequence is CASSPSHEKLFF. In DNA form, the CDR3 reads TGTGCCAGCAGCCCCTCTCATGAAAAACTGTTTTTT.

This clonotype was counted many times. The CDR3 DNA sequence: TGCAGTGCTACCGGACAGGGGAGAGACACTGAAGCTTTCTTT. It translates to CSATGQGRDTEAFF. V gene TRBV20-1 combines with J gene TRBJ1-1; TRBD1 matches at 9 bases. Germline trimming cut 4 bases from V and 3 bases from J; bases unmatched to any gene: 6. Germline V gives CDR1 DFQATT, CDR2 SNEGSKA (reference sequence). The CDR3 has 14 amino acids.

This clonotype occurred a few times. The rearrangement uses TRBV25-1 and TRBJ2-7, with a tentative D call TRBD2 (6 bases). The CDR3 runs to 15 residues. Germline V gene sequence: CDR1 MGHDK, CDR2 SYGVNS. Between the trimmed V and J ends, which lost 1 base and 3 bases, there was a span of 13 bases. The CDR3 DNA reads as TGTGCCAGCAGTGAATCATTAGCGGAAGGCTACGAGCAGTACTTC. This gives the protein CASSESLAEGYEQYF.